One and the same sample provided the 30 T cell receptor beta chains below, sequenced in a study of blood T cell repertoires in COVID-19. The table came from immunoSEQ multiplex PCR; TCRdb's copy has only in-frame clones and leaves some out. The sample lists approximately 210,000 clones; 90% to 95% were seen once. The sequencing input was peripheral blood. These receptors all stem from a man aged 25 to 40 with acute or convalescent COVID-19.

The rearrangement joins TRBV28 to TRBJ1-4, with D perhaps TRBD1 (6 bases). The CDR3 has 16 amino acids. Germline assignment: CDR1 MDHEN and CDR2 SYDVKM. The ends were cut back, 6 bases at V and 0 bases at J, with 14 bases in the middle. CDR3 amino acids: CASRSFRGATNEKLFF. In nucleotides, the CDR3 is TGTGCCAGCAGGTCTTTCAGGGGTGCAACTAATGAAAAACTGTTTTTT.

J is TRBJ2-2 and V is TRBV5-1, with D possibly being TRBD1 (5 bases). The V end was cut by 8 bases, the J end by 3 bases, with 20 bases between. Germline V gene sequence: CDR1 SGHRS, CDR2 YFSETQ. The CDR3 sequence is 16 residues long. The DNA of the CDR3 is TGCGCCAGTAATCCTTTGGCTGGGGCCTACACCGGGGAGCTGTTTTTT. Translation gives CASNPLAGAYTGELFF.

This clone has only one observation. The chain has TRBV9 and TRBJ1-4; 10 positions match TRBD1. Unmatched junction bases numbered 5, after V lost 1 base and J lost 8 bases. This CDR3 is 15 amino acids long. Per the germline V gene, CDR1 is SGDLS and CDR2 is YYNGEE. CDR3 in amino acids: CASSVKGQGREKLFF. CDR3 DNA: TGTGCCAGCAGCGTAAAGGGACAGGGGAGAGAAAAACTGTTTTTT.

The V and J genes are TRBV29-1 and TRBJ2-5; 7 bases align to TRBD2. Trimming at V came to 7 bases and at J to 5 bases, leaving 7 bases not matched to a gene. Germline lookup yields CDR1 SQVTM and CDR2 ANQGSEA. CDR3 length: 12 residues. CDR3: CSAGRPMETQYF. Written as DNA, the CDR3 is TGCAGCGCCGGGAGGCCGATGGAGACCCAGTACTTC. Full variable domain (missing parts from reference TRBV29-1 and TRBJ2-5): SAVISQKPSRDICQRGTSLTIQCQVDSQVTMMFWYRQQPGQSLTLIATANQGSEATYESGFVIDKFPISRPNLTFSTLTVSNMSPEDSSIYLCSAGRPMETQYFGPGTRLLVL.

This rearrangement joins TRBV2 to TRBJ1-5; perhaps TRBD1 as D (5 bases). The V end was cut by 4 bases, the J end by 5 bases, with 9 bases between. The germline V gene has CDR1 SNHLY and CDR2 FYNNEI. The CDR3 is 13 amino acids. CDR3 in DNA: TGTGCCAGCAGTGTTTCCAGGGATCAGCCCCAGCATTTT. Translating it yields CASSVSRDQPQHF.

The CDR3 DNA reads as TGTGCCAGCTCACGACAGATCCTCAATCAGCCCCAGCATTTT. Protein: CASSRQILNQPQHF. The rearrangement links TRBV19 to TRBJ1-5; a weak D match, TRBD1 (5 bases). Trimming shortened V by 9 bases and J by 3 bases, and 15 bases separated the two germline ends. The CDR3 length is 14 residues. Germline-derived CDR1 and CDR2 are LNHDA and SQIVND (reference sequence). Complete variable domain (other parts from reference TRBV19 and TRBJ1-5): DGGITQSPKYLFRKEGQNVTLSCEQNLNHDAMYWYRQDPGQGLRLIYYSQIVNDFQKGDIAEGYSVSREKKESFPLTVTSAQKNPTAFYLCASSRQILNQPQHFGDGTRLSIL.

The chain links TRBV6-1 to TRBJ1-5, with 8 positions matching TRBD1. The ends lost 3 bases at V and 3 bases at J; junction bases unmatched: 1. CDR3 length: 14 residues. From germline, CDR1 is MNHNS and CDR2 SASEGT. The CDR3 coding sequence is TGTGCCAGCAGTGAGGACAGGGCCAATCAGCCCCAGCATTTT. Its protein is CASSEDRANQPQHF.

This clone was found once. The rearrangement joins TRBV6-5 to TRBJ2-3; 8 bases match TRBD2. The ends lost 6 bases at V and 5 bases at J; junction bases unmatched: 10. Germline CDR1 MNHEY, CDR2 SVGAGI. This CDR3 region has 15 residues. For the CDR3, the DNA is TGTGCCAGCAGGTTAAGCGGGAGTCGTATAGATACGCAGTATTTT. It translates to CASRLSGSRIDTQYF.

V gene TRBV7-6 combines with J gene TRBJ2-2; 12 bases are shared with TRBD2. Trimming cost V 5 bases and J 6 bases; bases outside gene matches: 4. Germline V gene data show CDR1 as SGHVS and CDR2 as FNYEAQ. The CDR3 has 15 amino acids. This CDR3 is CASSRLAGEAGELFF. CDR3 bases: TGTGCCAGCAGCAGACTAGCGGGAGAGGCCGGGGAGCTGTTTTTT. The full variable domain, with the rest looked up from reference TRBV7-6 and TRBJ2-2, is GAGVSQSPRYKVTKRGQDVALRCDPISGHVSLYWYRQALGQGPEFLTYFNYEAQQDKSGLPNDRFSAERPEGSISTLTIQRTEQRDSAMYRCASSRLAGEAGELFFGEGSRLTVL.

This chain uses TRBV6-5 with TRBJ1-4, with TRBD1 matching over 8 bases. The germline V gene has CDR1 MNHEY and CDR2 SVGAGI. J was trimmed by 7 bases and V by 0 bases; bases with no gene match: 4. The CDR3 totals 15 residues. CDR3 sequence reads: CASSYSQGAGEKLFF. For the CDR3, the DNA is TGTGCCAGCAGTTACTCGCAGGGGGCTGGTGAAAAACTGTTTTTT.

This rearrangement joins TRBV28 to TRBJ1-1, with TRBD1 matching over 9 bases. This CDR3 comprises 15 residues. V lost 5 bases, J lost 1 base, and 5 bases stayed unmatched. From germline, CDR1 is MDHEN and CDR2 SYDVKM. CDR3 region: CASSPVTGGNTEAFF. The DNA for the CDR3 is TGTGCCAGCAGTCCAGTGACAGGGGGGAACACTGAAGCTTTCTTT.

V gene TRBV7-2 combines with J gene TRBJ2-7; 9 nucleotides agree with TRBD2. This CDR3 comprises 15 residues. Losses at the gene ends were 1 base for V and 7 bases for J; bases not matched to a gene: 8. Looked up from germline, CDR1 is SGHTA and CDR2 is FQGNSA. DNA of the CDR3: TGTGCCAGCAGCTTAGAGGCGGGAGGGCCACGGGAGCAGTACTTC. Its protein product is CASSLEAGGPREQYF.

CDR3 coding DNA: TGCGCCAGCAAGGAGGGGTCGGTGGAGACCCAGTACTTC. This codes for CASKEGSVETQYF. The chain joins TRBV5-1 to TRBJ2-5; TRBD2 might be the D (6 bases). V lost 6 bases to trimming and J lost 5 bases, with 14 bases between them. The CDR3 has 13 residues. Germline V CDR1 and CDR2: SGHRS, YFSETQ.

The chain recombines TRBV28 with TRBJ1-1; D gene ambiguous. This CDR3 region has 14 residues. Per the germline V gene, CDR1 is MDHEN and CDR2 is SYDVKM. The V end lost 2 bases, the J end lost 0 bases, and 7 bases lay between the germline ends. The CDR3 sequence is CASSLDQMNTEAFF. CDR3 in DNA: TGTGCCAGCAGTTTAGATCAGATGAACACTGAAGCTTTCTTT.

The chain recombines TRBV6-5 with TRBJ1-5, with 9 bases identical to TRBD1. Looked up from germline, CDR1 is MNHEY and CDR2 is SVGAGI. The length of the CDR3 is 13 residues. J was trimmed by 6 bases and V by 11 bases; bases with no gene match: 8. The CDR3 DNA is TGTGCCGGCGGACAGGGGTACGGTCAGCCCCAGCATTTT. It specifies CAGGQGYGQPQHF.

V usage is TRBV9 and J usage is TRBJ2-5; D is possibly TRBD2 (5 bases). Per the germline V gene, CDR1 is SGDLS and CDR2 is YYNGEE. This CDR3 has 17 residues. Trimming took off 0 bases at V and 3 bases at J, with 18 bases between the two ends. CDR3 DNA: TGTGCCAGCAGCGTAGGACCAGCCAGCGGTACCGAAGAGACCCAGTACTTC. It yields the protein CASSVGPASGTEETQYF.

The rearrangement joins TRBV24-1 to TRBJ2-3; perhaps TRBD1 as D (6 bases). CDR1 is KGHDR, CDR2 SFDVKD, per germline. There are 13 residues in the CDR3. V was pared by 5 bases and J by 5 bases, with 10 bases between. CDR3 amino acids: CATSGPGEDTQYF. The DNA of the CDR3 is TGTGCCACCAGTGGCCCAGGGGAAGATACGCAGTATTTT.

V gene TRBV5-1 combines with J gene TRBJ2-2, with 8 bases fitting TRBD2. Germline V gene lookup returns CDR1 SGHRS and CDR2 YFSETQ. V lost 0 bases, J lost 7 bases, and 8 bases stayed unmatched. CDR3 length equals 16 residues. The CDR3 nucleotides are TGCGCCAGCAGCTTGGGGGTTAGCGGGAAATACGGGGAGCTGTTTTTT. It is translated as CASSLGVSGKYGELFF. Combining the CDR3 with reference TRBV5-1 and TRBJ2-2 gives the whole variable domain KAGVTQTPRYLIKTRGQQVTLSCSPISGHRSVSWYQQTPGQGLQFLFEYFSETQRNKGNFPGRFSGRQFSNSRSEMNVSTLELGDSALYLCASSLGVSGKYGELFFGEGSRLTVL.

The chain joins TRBV24-1 to TRBJ2-3; tentatively, D is TRBD2 (6 bases). The V end was cut by 9 bases, the J end by 7 bases, with 16 bases between. CDR1 KGHDR and CDR2 SFDVKD come from the germline V gene. CDR3 length equals 13 residues. For the CDR3, the DNA is TGTGCCACCGGCACTCGGGGGTTGTATACGCAGTATTTT. It yields the protein CATGTRGLYTQYF.

The V call is TRBV24-1, the J call TRBJ2-1, with D perhaps TRBD2 (6 bases). Germline V gene lookup returns CDR1 KGHDR and CDR2 SFDVKD. V was trimmed by 1 base and J by 3 bases, leaving 15 bases between them. There are 17 residues in the CDR3. CDR3 DNA: TGTGCCACCAGTGATTTTGGCGGGGTGATTAACTACAATGAGCAGTTCTTC. Translating gives CATSDFGGVINYNEQFF.

This chain joins TRBV5-4 and TRBJ2-3; D call uncertain. In germline, CDR1 is SGHNT, CDR2 YYREEE (reference sequence). V lost 4 bases and J 4 bases, leaving 13 bases between the germline ends. This CDR3 is 14 amino acids long. The chain's CDR3 is CASSQTSEADTQYF. In nucleotides, the CDR3 is TGTGCCAGCAGCCAGACCTCTGAGGCAGATACGCAGTATTTT.

This clone appeared once. The rearrangement joins TRBV30 to TRBJ2-7; D is uncertain. Trimming pared 1 base from V and 3 bases from J, leaving 10 bases between. The CDR3 has 13 residues. Germline loops: CDR1 GTSNPN, CDR2 SVGIG (reference sequence). CDR3 loop: CAWSAVGGYEQYF. The CDR3 DNA reads as TGTGCCTGGAGTGCGGTCGGCGGCTACGAGCAGTACTTC.

This chain links TRBV14 with TRBJ2-7; 8 bases align to TRBD1. There are 16 residues in the CDR3. Germline values: CDR1 SGHDN, CDR2 FVKESK. Unmatched junction bases numbered 8, after V lost 4 bases and J lost 0 bases. The CDR3 DNA follows: TGTGCCAGCAGCCCGCCGGGACAGGTGACCTCCTACGAGCAGTACTTC. Translation: CASSPPGQVTSYEQYF.

V is TRBV19 and J is TRBJ2-1; the match to TRBD2 covers 10 bases. Per the germline V gene, CDR1 is LNHDA and CDR2 is SQIVND (reference sequence). With 4 bases clipped from V and 9 bases from J, the junction kept 12 bases outside the gene matches. The CDR3 has 16 amino acids. CDR3 DNA: TGTGCCAGTAGTAACTCTCCTAGCGGGAGTCGGGGTGAGCAGTTCTTC. Residues: CASSNSPSGSRGEQFF.

The gene calls are TRBV12-2 and TRBJ2-1; the table calls TRBD2, which could not be checked here. TRBV12-2 is a pseudogene locus. The CDR3 is 16 residues long. The CDR3 sequence is CASRLVEAGGSNEQFF. DNA of the CDR3: TGTGCAAGTCGCTTAGTTGAGGCGGGGGGTTCCAATGAGCAGTTCTTC.

The chain has TRBV5-1 and TRBJ2-5; 9 bases fit TRBD2. The CDR3 covers 15 residues. The germline CDR1 and CDR2 sequences are SGHRS and YFSETQ. The J segment lost 5 bases and the V segment lost 3 bases, leaving 8 bases of the junction unmatched. The CDR3 is CASSSPGTSLETQYF. CDR3 coding DNA: TGCGCCAGCAGCTCCCCGGGGACTAGCTTGGAGACCCAGTACTTC.

This clone was counted between two and nine times. This chain connects TRBV28 to TRBJ1-3; 7 bases are shared with TRBD1. This CDR3 region has 15 residues. In germline, CDR1 is MDHEN, CDR2 SYDVKM. Trimming cost V 3 bases and J 4 bases; bases outside gene matches: 6. The CDR3 is CASSFHRGSGNTIYF. DNA of the CDR3: TGTGCCAGCAGTTTCCACAGGGGATCCGGAAACACCATATATTTT.

The table lists this clone with a count of one. V usage is TRBV27 and J usage is TRBJ2-1; TRBD2 aligns across 12 bases. CDR1 and CDR2 from the germline V gene are MNHEY and SMNVEV (reference sequence). Unmatched junction bases numbered 4, after V lost 2 bases and J lost 8 bases. There are 15 residues in the CDR3. The CDR3 nucleotides read TGTGCCAGCAGTTTAAAACTAGCGGGAGGCGATGAGCAGTTCTTC. Translating gives CASSLKLAGGDEQFF.

The rearrangement links TRBV18 to TRBJ2-1, with 12 positions matching TRBD2. The J segment lost 3 bases and the V segment lost 6 bases, leaving 3 bases of the junction unmatched. Per germline, CDR1 KGHSH and CDR2 LQKENI. The CDR3 sequence is 15 residues long. CDR3 bases: TGTGCCAGCTCTCCGACTAGCGGGAGCTACAATGAGCAGTTCTTC. It yields the protein CASSPTSGSYNEQFF.

The chain joins TRBV19 to TRBJ2-7, with D possibly TRBD1 on 5 matching bases. Germline CDR1 reads LNHDA; CDR2 reads SQIVND (reference sequence). Between the trimmed V and J ends, which lost 8 bases and 7 bases, there was a span of 18 bases. There are 13 residues in the CDR3. CDR3 amino acids: CASSASRQKEQYF. The CDR3 nucleotides are TGTGCCAGTTCTGCAAGCAGACAGAAGGAGCAGTACTTC.